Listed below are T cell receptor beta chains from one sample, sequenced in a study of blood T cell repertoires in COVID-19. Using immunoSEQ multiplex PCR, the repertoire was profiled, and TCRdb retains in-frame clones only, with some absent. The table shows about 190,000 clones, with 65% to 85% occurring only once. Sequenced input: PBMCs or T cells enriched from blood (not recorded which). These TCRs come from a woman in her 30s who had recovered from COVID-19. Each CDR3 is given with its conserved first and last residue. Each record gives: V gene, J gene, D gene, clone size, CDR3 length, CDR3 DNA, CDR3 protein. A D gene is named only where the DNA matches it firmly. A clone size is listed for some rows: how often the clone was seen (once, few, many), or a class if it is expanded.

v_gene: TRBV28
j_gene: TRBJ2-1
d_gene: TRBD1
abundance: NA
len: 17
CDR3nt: TGTGCCGCTGGAACCATCAAGGGACAGGGGGCAATCAATGAGCAGTTCTTC
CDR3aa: CAAGTIKGQGAINEQFF

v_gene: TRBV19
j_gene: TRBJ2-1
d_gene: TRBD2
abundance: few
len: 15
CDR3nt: TGTGCCAGTAGTAGTAGCGGGAGGGCCTACAATGAGCAGTTCTTC
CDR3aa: CASSSSGRAYNEQFF

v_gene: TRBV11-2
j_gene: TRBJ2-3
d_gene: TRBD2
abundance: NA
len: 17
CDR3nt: TGTGCCAGCAGCTTAGAGACGGGACTAGGGTTTACAGATACGCAGTATTTT
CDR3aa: CASSLETGLGFTDTQYF

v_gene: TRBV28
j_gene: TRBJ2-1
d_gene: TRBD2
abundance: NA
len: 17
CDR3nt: TGTGCCAGCAGGGGACTAGCGGGGGGGCTCTCCTACAATGAGCAGTTCTTC
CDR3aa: CASRGLAGGLSYNEQFF

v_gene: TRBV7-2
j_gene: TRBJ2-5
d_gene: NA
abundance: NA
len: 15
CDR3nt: TGTGCCAGCAGCCACCCGACGGGCAGGGCAGAGACCCAGTACTTC
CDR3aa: CASSHPTGRAETQYF

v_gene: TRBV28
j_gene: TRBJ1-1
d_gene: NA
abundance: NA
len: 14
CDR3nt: TGTGCCAGCAGCGGGGGGGCATTGAACACTGAAGCTTTCTTT
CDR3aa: CASSGGALNTEAFF

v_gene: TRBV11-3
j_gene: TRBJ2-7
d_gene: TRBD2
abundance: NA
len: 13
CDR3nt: TGTGCCAGCAGCTTAGGGACTAGCAACGAGCAGTACTTC
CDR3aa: CASSLGTSNEQYF

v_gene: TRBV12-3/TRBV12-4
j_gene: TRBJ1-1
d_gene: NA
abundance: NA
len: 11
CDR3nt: TGTGCCAGCAGTTTAGAGGGGGAAGCTTTCTTT
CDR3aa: CASSLEGEAFF

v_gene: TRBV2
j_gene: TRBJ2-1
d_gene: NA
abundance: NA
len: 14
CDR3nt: TGTGCCAGCATACTCGGCGGGACCCACAATGAGCAGTTCTTC
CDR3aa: CASILGGTHNEQFF

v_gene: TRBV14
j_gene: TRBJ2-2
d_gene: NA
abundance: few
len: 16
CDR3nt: TGTGCCAGCAGCCAGAGACTAGTCGTAAAATCCGGGGAGCTGTTTTTT
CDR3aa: CASSQRLVVKSGELFF

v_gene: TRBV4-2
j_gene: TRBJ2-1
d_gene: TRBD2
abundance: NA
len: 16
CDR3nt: TGTGCCAGCAGCCACAATCCTAGCGGGGTCTACAATGAGCAGTTCTTC
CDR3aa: CASSHNPSGVYNEQFF

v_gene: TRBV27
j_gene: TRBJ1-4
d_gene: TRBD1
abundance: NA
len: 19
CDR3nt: TGTGCCAGCAGTTTATTAGAGATACAGGGGCGGTCAACTAATGAAAAACTGTTTTTT
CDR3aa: CASSLLEIQGRSTNEKLFF

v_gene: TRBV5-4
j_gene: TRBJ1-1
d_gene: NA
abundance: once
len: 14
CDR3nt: TGTGCCAGCAGCGTCGGACATTTGAACACTGAAGCTTTCTTT
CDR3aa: CASSVGHLNTEAFF

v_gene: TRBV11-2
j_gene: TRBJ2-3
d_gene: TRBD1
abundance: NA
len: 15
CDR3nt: TGTGCCAGCAGCTCCGGGACAGGGGCCACAGATACGCAGTATTTT
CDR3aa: CASSSGTGATDTQYF

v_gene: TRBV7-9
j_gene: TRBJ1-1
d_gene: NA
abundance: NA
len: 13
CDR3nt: TGTGCCAGCAGCACCCGAGGGGGTACTGAAGCTTTCTTT
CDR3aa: CASSTRGGTEAFF

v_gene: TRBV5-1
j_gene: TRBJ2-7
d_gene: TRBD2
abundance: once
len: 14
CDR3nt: TGCGCCAGCAGCGCTACTAGCGTCTCCTACGAGCAGTACTTC
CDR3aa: CASSATSVSYEQYF

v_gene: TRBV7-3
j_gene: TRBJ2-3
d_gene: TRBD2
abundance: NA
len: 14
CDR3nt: TGTGCCAGCAGGCCCGGGACTAAGGGAGATACGCAGTATTTT
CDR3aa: CASRPGTKGDTQYF

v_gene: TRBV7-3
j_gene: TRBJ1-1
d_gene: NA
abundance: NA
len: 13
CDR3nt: TGTGCCAGCAGCTCCCAACAGGGCGCTGAAGCTTTCTTT
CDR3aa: CASSSQQGAEAFF

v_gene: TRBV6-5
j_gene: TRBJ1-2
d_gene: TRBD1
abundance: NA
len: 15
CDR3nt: TGTGCCAGCAGTTACTCCGGGACAGGGGGCTATGGCTACACCTTC
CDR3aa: CASSYSGTGGYGYTF

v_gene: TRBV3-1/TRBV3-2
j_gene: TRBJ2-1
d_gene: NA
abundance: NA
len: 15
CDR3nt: TGTGCCAGCAGCCAGACGGGTAGGATATACAATGAGCAGTTCTTC
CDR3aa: CASSQTGRIYNEQFF

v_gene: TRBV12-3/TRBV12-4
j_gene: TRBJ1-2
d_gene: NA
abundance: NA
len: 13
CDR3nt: TGTGCCAGCGGGGGGGCAGGCCCCTATGGCTACACCTTC
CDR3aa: CASGGAGPYGYTF

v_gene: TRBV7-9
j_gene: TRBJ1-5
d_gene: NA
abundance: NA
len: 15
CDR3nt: TGTGCCAGCAGCCCTCCGGGGGGAGGAAGTCAGCCCCAGCATTTT
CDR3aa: CASSPPGGGSQPQHF

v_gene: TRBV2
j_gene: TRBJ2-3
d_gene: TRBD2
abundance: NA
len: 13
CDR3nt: TGTGCCAGTCCGGGGGGGCCGTACGATACGCAGTATTTT
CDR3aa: CASPGGPYDTQYF

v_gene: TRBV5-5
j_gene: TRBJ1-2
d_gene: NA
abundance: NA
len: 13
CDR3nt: TGTGCCAGCAGACCTCCGGGAGGTGATGGCTACACCTTC
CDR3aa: CASRPPGGDGYTF

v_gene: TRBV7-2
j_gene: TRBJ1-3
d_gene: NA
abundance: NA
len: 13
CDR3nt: TGTGCCAGCAGCTCAGGACAGGGAAACACCATATATTTT
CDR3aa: CASSSGQGNTIYF

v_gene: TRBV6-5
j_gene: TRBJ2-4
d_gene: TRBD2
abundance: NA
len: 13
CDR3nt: TGTGCCACCCTCCCGGCGGGGGAAAACATTCAGTACTTC
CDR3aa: CATLPAGENIQYF

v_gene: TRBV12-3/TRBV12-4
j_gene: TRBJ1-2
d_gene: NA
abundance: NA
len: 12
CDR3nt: TGTGCCAGCAGTTGGACAGCTTCTGGCTACACCTTC
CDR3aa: CASSWTASGYTF